Listed here are 12 T cell receptor beta chains from one sample, sequenced in a study of cytomegalovirus exposure and HLA in healthy donors. It was with 60 Vbeta and 13 Jbeta primers that the PCR ran. Sequencing was performed with immunoSEQ multiplex PCR; in TCRdb, only in-frame clones are kept and a portion is missing. The repertoire holds more than 150,000 clones, with roughly 77% as singletons. Sequencing used PBMCs. These receptors were taken from a woman in her 30s in good health and CMV-seronegative.

Comment on this clone: A junction end diverges from the germline sequence, so it may reflect a read error. J is TRBJ2-1 and V is TRBV7-9, with 8 bases aligning to TRBD2. CDR1 and CDR2 from the germline V gene are SEHNR and FQNEAQ (reference sequence). The CDR3 contains 15 residues. The CDR3 DNA follows: TGTGCCAGCAGTCGGGCGGGGGGCTCCAACAATGAGCAGTTCTTC. Translated, it gives CASSRAGGSNNEQFF.

This chain joins TRBV13 and TRBJ1-6; D uncertain. The CDR3 covers 16 residues. Germline-derived CDR1 and CDR2 are PRHDT and FYEKMQ (reference sequence). V gave up 3 bases and J gave up 11 bases, with 20 bases separating them. The CDR3 here is CASSFGLGGRTTPLHF. CDR3 bases: TGTGCCAGCAGCTTCGGCTTGGGCGGGAGGACGACACCCCTCCACTTT. The variable domain in full, with the rest retrieved from reference TRBV13 and TRBJ1-6, is AAGVIQSPRHLIKEKRETATLKCYPIPRHDTVYWYQQGPGQDPQFLISFYEKMQSDKGSIPDRFSAQQFSDYHSELNMSSLELGDSALYFCASSFGLGGRTTPLHFGNGTRLTVT.

The chain is built from TRBV29-1 and TRBJ1-1; tentatively, D is TRBD1 (5 bases). Trimming removed 0 bases at V and 0 bases at J, with 11 bases between. This CDR3 comprises 15 residues. From germline, CDR1 is SQVTM and CDR2 ANQGSEA. The CDR3: CSVEDGAGMNTEAFF. In DNA form, the CDR3 reads TGCAGCGTTGAAGATGGGGCTGGCATGAACACTGAAGCTTTCTTT.

This sequence joins TRBV2 and TRBJ2-3; D perhaps matches TRBD2 (6 bases). The CDR3 consists of 16 residues. V was pared by 5 bases and J by 6 bases, with 21 bases between. Germline CDR1 reads SNHLY; CDR2 reads FYNNEI. The CDR3 nucleotides read TGTGCCAGCAGTCTCGGACTAAAAACAATGGGGGATACGCAGTATTTT. Its protein is CASSLGLKTMGDTQYF. Filled out from reference TRBV2 and TRBJ2-3, the complete variable domain reads EPEVTQTPSHQVTQMGQEVILRCVPISNHLYFYWYRQILGQKVEFLVSFYNNEISEKSEIFDDQFSVERPDGSNFTLKIRSTKLEDSAMYFCASSLGLKTMGDTQYFGPGTRLTVL.

The chain has TRBV4-1 and TRBJ2-1; the match to TRBD2 covers 10 bases. V lost 4 bases to trimming and J lost 1 base; unmatched junction nucleotides: 4. The CDR3 runs to 16 residues. The germline V gene encodes CDR1 MGHRA and CDR2 YSYEKL. Written as DNA, the CDR3 is TGCGCCAGCAGCCTAATGGGACTAGCGTCCTACAATGAGCAGTTCTTC. It translates to CASSLMGLASYNEQFF.

The gene calls are TRBV29-1 and TRBJ1-4, with a tentative D call TRBD1 (5 bases). CDR3 length equals 13 residues. V was trimmed by 6 bases and J by 13 bases, leaving 21 bases between them. Germline V gives CDR1 SQVTM, CDR2 ANQGSEA. CDR3 sequence reads: CSVRQYNEGGLFF. The CDR3 bases are TGCAGCGTAAGACAGTATAATGAAGGTGGACTGTTTTTT.

The chain is built from TRBV7-9 and TRBJ1-2; the D gene is possibly TRBD1 (5 bases). Germline CDR1 SEHNR, CDR2 FQNEAQ (reference sequence). There are 15 residues in the CDR3. Trimming cost V 2 bases and J 4 bases, with 14 bases left between them. The CDR3 DNA reads as TGTGCCAGCAGCTTAACCGGGCAGGGAATCTATGGCTACACCTTC. It is translated as CASSLTGQGIYGYTF.

This sequence joins TRBV27 and TRBJ2-7; 9 bases are shared with TRBD1. The germline V gene has CDR1 MNHEY and CDR2 SMNVEV (reference sequence). This CDR3 is built from 16 residues. The V segment lost 5 bases and the J segment 2 bases; nucleotides outside the gene matches: 10. The CDR3 DNA sequence: TGTGCCAGCAGTCCTTCTCCGGGACAGGGACCCTACGAGCAGTACTTC. It codes for CASSPSPGQGPYEQYF.

The chain combines TRBV15 with TRBJ1-1, with D unresolved. This CDR3 is 15 amino acids long. CDR1 LNHNV and CDR2 YYDKDF come from the germline V gene (reference sequence). Trimming took off 1 base at V and 5 bases at J, with 14 bases between the two ends. The CDR3 DNA is TGTGCCACCAGCAGAGGTAATTATGAAGAGACTGAAGCTTTCTTT. Its translation is CATSRGNYEETEAFF.

This chain joins TRBV25-1 and TRBJ1-2, with 7 bases that match TRBD1. Germline V lookup: CDR1 MGHDK, CDR2 SYGVNS. The CDR3 loop spans 14 amino acids. Trimming removed 6 bases from V and 0 bases from J; junction bases left unmatched: 4. The CDR3 nucleotides read TGTGCCAGCAGAGCAGGGGGTACTAACTATGGCTACACCTTC. Its protein product is CASRAGGTNYGYTF.

This chain joins TRBV30 and TRBJ2-7; D gene unclear. V lost 4 bases to trimming and J lost 4 bases, with 17 bases between them. The CDR3 has 14 residues. Germline values: CDR1 GTSNPN, CDR2 SVGIG (reference sequence). CDR3 sequence reads: CAWMSPRPIYEQYF. The CDR3 bases are TGTGCCTGGATGAGCCCGAGGCCTATTTACGAGCAGTACTTC.

This rearrangement joins TRBV6-1 to TRBJ2-3; D perhaps matches TRBD2 (5 bases). The CDR3 sequence is 15 residues long. Germline V gene lookup returns CDR1 MNHNS and CDR2 SASEGT. Trimming removed 6 bases from V and 1 base from J, with 14 bases in between. The CDR3 region has the DNA TGTGCCAGCAGGGACGGAGGATATCGCACAGATACGCAGTATTTT. Protein sequence: CASRDGGYRTDTQYF.